The 10 T cell receptor beta chains in this list originate from one sample, sequenced in a study of high-grade serous ovarian cancer treatment subgroups. Tumor samples were obtained before definitive surgery or chemotherapy. Some clones are missing from TCRdb's copy, which holds only in-frame ones; the method was immunoSEQ multiplex PCR. The data contain around 560 clones, 75% of them seen just once; the ten biggest clones take up around a third. Source material: tumor tissue. The receptors derive from a human donor with high-grade serous ovarian cancer.

The CDR3 sequence is CASSPAGGPETQYF. The CDR3 nucleotides are TGTGCCAGTAGCCCCGCGGGAGGGCCTGAGACCCAGTACTTC. V is TRBV19 and J is TRBJ2-5; 9 bases are a match to TRBD2. Unmatched junction bases numbered 7, after V lost 6 bases and J lost 5 bases. The CDR3 contains 14 residues. Germline V gene sequence: CDR1 LNHDA, CDR2 SQIVND (reference sequence). The full variable domain, its missing parts supplied by reference TRBV19 and TRBJ2-5, is DGGITQSPKYLFRKEGQNVTLSCEQNLNHDAMYWYRQDPGQGLRLIYYSQIVNDFQKGDIAEGYSVSREKKESFPLTVTSAQKNPTAFYLCASSPAGGPETQYFGPGTRLLVL.

The chain couples TRBV7-9 to TRBJ2-1; 9 bases agree with TRBD1. The CDR3 spans 17 residues. Germline V CDR1 and CDR2: SEHNR, FQNEAQ (reference sequence). V trimming: 4 bases; J trimming: 7 bases; junction bases outside the gene matches: 14. DNA for the CDR3: TGTGCCAGCAGCTCCCTCCTCCGGGACAGGGTGGGGAATGAGCAGTTCTTC. It encodes CASSSLLRDRVGNEQFF.

The rearrangement uses TRBV4-1 and TRBJ1-5; no definite D call. V shed 3 bases and J shed 6 bases, with 15 bases lying between them. This CDR3 has 15 amino acids. Germline CDR1 is MGHRA and CDR2 is YSYEKL. Written as DNA, the CDR3 is TGCGCCAGCAGCCAGTCCTACAGAGGAGGTCAGCCCCAGCATTTT. Protein product: CASSQSYRGGQPQHF.

The count of this clone is one. The genes are TRBV4-2 and TRBJ1-3; D unclear. CDR1 is LGHNA and CDR2 is YNFKEQ in the germline V gene. The CDR3 extends over 15 amino acids. Trimming pared 4 bases from V and 0 bases from J, leaving 10 bases between. The CDR3 loop reads CASSPAQASGNTIYF. CDR3 in DNA: TGTGCCAGCAGCCCTGCCCAAGCCTCTGGAAACACCATATATTTT.

V and J are TRBV5-4 and TRBJ2-3, with 13 bases aligning to TRBD2. Trimming cost V 4 bases and J 1 base; bases outside gene matches: 3. This CDR3 spans 16 amino acids. CDR1 SGHNT and CDR2 YYREEE come from the germline V gene (reference sequence). The CDR3 loop reads CASSQGTSGGTDTQYF. CDR3 nucleotides: TGTGCCAGCAGCCAGGGGACTAGCGGGGGCACAGATACGCAGTATTTT.

The chain links TRBV7-3 to TRBJ2-1; D is unresolved. Germline-derived CDR1 and CDR2 are SGHTA and FQGTGA. V lost 2 bases to trimming and J lost 6 bases, with 11 bases between them. The CDR3 loop spans 14 amino acids. Here the CDR3 DNA reads TGTGCCAGCAGCTTAGCCGGACGTCGCAATGAGCAGTTCTTC. Translated: CASSLAGRRNEQFF.

The gene calls are TRBV15 and TRBJ2-5; no definite D call. Germline CDR1 reads LNHNV; CDR2 reads YYDKDF (reference sequence). CDR3 size: 12 residues. V gave up 1 base and J gave up 5 bases, with 5 bases separating them. The CDR3 bases are TGTGCCACCAGCAGAGGGGTGGAGACCCAGTACTTC. Encoded protein: CATSRGVETQYF.

The genes are TRBV4-3 and TRBJ1-5; D is unresolved. CDR1 is LGHNA, CDR2 YSLEER, per germline. V shed 1 base and J shed 0 bases, with 7 bases lying between them. CDR3 length: 15 residues. The DNA of the CDR3 is TGCGCCAGCAGCCAAGGTATTGGTAGCAATCAGCCCCAGCATTTT. This codes for CASSQGIGSNQPQHF.

The chain uses TRBV5-5 and TRBJ1-5, with D maybe TRBD1 (5 bases). Trimming took off 0 bases at V and 2 bases at J, with 6 bases between the two ends. CDR3 size: 14 residues. In germline, CDR1 is SGHKS, CDR2 YYEKEE (reference sequence). Written as DNA, the CDR3 is TGTGCCAGCAGCTTGGGAGGGGGCAATCAGCCCCAGCATTTT. Protein sequence: CASSLGGGNQPQHF.

The chain combines TRBV5-8 with TRBJ2-3; 10 positions match TRBD1. With 2 bases clipped from V and 1 base from J, the junction kept 1 base outside the gene matches. There are 15 residues in the CDR3. Germline V lookup: CDR1 SGHTS, CDR2 YDEGEE. The CDR3 DNA sequence: TGTGCCAGCAGCTTCGGGACAGGGGGCACAGATACGCAGTATTTT. This codes for CASSFGTGGTDTQYF.